This entry lists 22 T cell receptor beta chains sequenced from one sample in a study of shared clonotypes between healthy human individuals. The protocol was immunoSEQ multiplex PCR, while the TCRdb copy is restricted to in-frame clones and leaves out a portion. The table has about 490,000 clones, 76% seen once. Sequenced: PBMCs. The receptors stem from a middle-aged woman in good health. Some clones in this sample may be carry-over from other donors' samples.

The V and J genes are TRBV11-2 and TRBJ2-1; 10 nucleotides line up with TRBD2. The CDR3 runs to 17 residues. The ends lost 5 bases at V and 10 bases at J; junction bases unmatched: 17. Germline V lookup: CDR1 SGHAT, CDR2 FQNNGV. CDR3 in DNA: TGTGCCAGCAGCCGCAATCCCCTAGCGGGAGAAGGGGGCGAGCAGTTCTTC. Translation gives CASSRNPLAGEGGEQFF.

This clone was detected only once. The chain links TRBV13 to TRBJ1-1; TRBD1 might be the D (5 bases). V was pared by 7 bases and J by 4 bases, with 13 bases between. This CDR3 is built from 13 residues. Germline CDR1 is PRHDT and CDR2 is FYEKMQ (reference sequence). The DNA of the CDR3 is TGTGCCAGCACACTCGGGGGTTTCACTGAAGCTTTCTTT. It yields the protein CASTLGGFTEAFF.

This clone was detected a few times. A read error may produce the germline difference seen at one junction end. The chain carries TRBV5-1 and TRBJ2-3, with D uncertain. Germline assignment: CDR1 SGHRS and CDR2 YFSETQ. The CDR3 sequence is 13 residues long. The CDR3 reads CASSLGATDTQCF. CDR3 DNA: TGCGCCAGCAGCTTGGGGGCCACAGATACGCAGTGTTTT.

This clone was counted once. At one end the junction does not follow the germline gene, possibly because of a read error. Other DNA sequences within the sample encode an identical CDR3. The rearrangement joins TRBV13 to TRBJ2-3; 7 positions match TRBD2. Germline V gives CDR1 PRHDT, CDR2 FYEKMQ (reference sequence). The CDR3 length is 14 residues. The CDR3 sequence is CASKRGGRADTQYF. CDR3 sequence (DNA): TGTGCTAGCAAGCGGGGAGGACGTGCAGATACGCAGTATTTT.

The chain carries TRBV6-4 and TRBJ2-5; a possible D gene is TRBD1 (5 bases). The CDR3 is 13 amino acids. Germline V gene data show CDR1 as MRHNA and CDR2 as SNTAGT. The germline V and J ends were trimmed by 6 bases and 2 bases, with 10 bases remaining between them. The CDR3 here is CASSKDTQETQYF. CDR3 coding DNA: TGTGCCAGCAGCAAGGACACGCAAGAGACCCAGTACTTC.

The chain is built from TRBV28 and TRBJ1-2; D not certain. V was clipped by 3 bases and J by 5 bases, with 7 bases between them. The length of the CDR3 is 12 residues. Germline-derived CDR1 and CDR2 are MDHEN and SYDVKM. The CDR3: CASSFPRYGYTF. The DNA for the CDR3 is TGTGCCAGCAGTTTCCCCCGGTATGGCTACACCTTC.

V and J are TRBV6-1 and TRBJ2-5, with D possibly TRBD1 on 6 matching bases. Gene TRBJ2-7 matches the end of the DNA better, so the J call may be wrong. Germline-derived CDR1 and CDR2 are MNHNS and SASEGT. This CDR3 has 14 amino acids. CDR3 in DNA: TGTGCCACGAGGCGAGGGGGAGACTTGGACGAGCAGTACTTC. Protein sequence: CATRRGGDLDEQYF.

At least ten counts were recorded for this clone. V usage is TRBV7-3 and J usage is TRBJ1-1; the D is unclear. Trimming left V 4 bases short and J 4 bases short, with 10 bases between. Per germline, CDR1 SGHTA and CDR2 FQGTGA. The CDR3 consists of 13 residues. CDR3 loop: CASSSPYSTEAFF. As DNA, the CDR3 is TGTGCCAGCAGCTCGCCCTACAGCACTGAAGCTTTCTTT.

The chain has TRBV21-1 and TRBJ1-5; the table's D call, TRBD1, has no DNA check behind it. TRBV21-1 is a pseudogene. The CDR3 totals 12 residues. The CDR3, as DNA: TGTGCCAGCCCCATCAGCAATCAGCCCCAGCATTTT. Its translation is CASPISNQPQHF.

This clone was seen only once. The chain uses TRBV7-2 and TRBJ2-1, with D uncertain. This CDR3 has 15 amino acids. Germline V lookup: CDR1 SGHTA, CDR2 FQGNSA. The V and J ends lost 0 bases and 8 bases respectively, with 14 bases between them. The CDR3 sequence: CASSLAGLLSDEQFF. As DNA, the CDR3 is TGTGCCAGCAGCTTAGCCGGCCTCTTGTCGGATGAGCAGTTCTTC.

The CDR3 DNA reads TGTGCCAGCACCCCAGGGGCGAGTAGCACAGATACGCAGTATTTT. Its translation: CASTPGASSTDTQYF. The rearrangement joins TRBV7-3 to TRBJ2-3; perhaps TRBD1 as D (6 bases). The CDR3 is 15 amino acids. V lost 7 bases to trimming and J lost 0 bases, with 14 bases between them. The germline gives CDR1 SGHTA, CDR2 FQGTGA.

The V call is TRBV2, the J call TRBJ2-2, with D perhaps TRBD1 (6 bases). The CDR3 is 15 residues long. Trimming pared 4 bases from V and 5 bases from J, leaving 14 bases between. The germline gives CDR1 SNHLY, CDR2 FYNNEI. CDR3 in DNA: TGTGCCAGCAGTGCACAGGGCGTTTTGACCGGGGAGCTGTTTTTT. This codes for CASSAQGVLTGELFF.

The sample holds a few counts of this clone. This chain connects TRBV11-2 to TRBJ1-6, with unresolved D. V was cut by 1 base and J by 9 bases, with 10 bases left in between. Germline values: CDR1 SGHAT, CDR2 FQNNGV. CDR3 size: 14 residues. CDR3 loop: CASSLAWGGSPLHF. The CDR3 DNA follows: TGTGCCAGCAGCTTAGCTTGGGGAGGTTCACCCCTCCACTTT.

DNA of the CDR3: TGTGCCAGCAGCTTAGTTGGCGCAGGGGCAGAGGAGACCCAGTACTTC. Translation: CASSLVGAGAEETQYF. V usage is TRBV7-6 and J usage is TRBJ2-5; D is perhaps TRBD1 (6 bases). The CDR3 consists of 16 residues. The V gene lost 1 base and the J gene lost 5 bases, with 17 bases spanning the gap. Looked up from germline, CDR1 is SGHVS and CDR2 is FNYEAQ.

The rearrangement uses TRBV6-1 and TRBJ2-7, with 9 nucleotides matching TRBD1. Germline V gene sequence: CDR1 MNHNS, CDR2 SASEGT. The V and J ends lost 6 bases and 1 base, in that order; junction bases with no gene match: 1. The CDR3 is 13 amino acids. The CDR3 DNA follows: TGTGCCAGCAGGACAGGGGGGTCCTACGAGCAGTACTTC. Translation gives CASRTGGSYEQYF.

The genes are TRBV7-6 and TRBJ2-1; D is unclear. V lost 0 bases and J 6 bases, leaving 3 bases between the germline ends. Germline CDR1 is SGHVS and CDR2 is FNYEAQ. There are 12 residues in the CDR3. The CDR3 bases are TGTGCCAGCAGCTTAGCACCCAATGAGCAGTTCTTC. The encoded protein is CASSLAPNEQFF. Using reference TRBV7-6 and TRBJ2-1 for the parts outside the CDR3, the full variable domain is GAGVSQSPRYKVTKRGQDVALRCDPISGHVSLYWYRQALGQGPEFLTYFNYEAQQDKSGLPNDRFSAERPEGSISTLTIQRTEQRDSAMYRCASSLAPNEQFFGPGTRLTVL.

Turning to this clone: Other DNA sequences in this sample translate to the same CDR3. The rearrangement joins TRBV6-5 to TRBJ1-5, with TRBD1 identical over 9 bases. J lost 7 bases, V lost 6 bases, and 4 bases had no gene match. This CDR3 has 13 residues. The germline V gene encodes CDR1 MNHEY and CDR2 SVGAGI. The CDR3 DNA reads TGTGCCAGCAGCCGGGACAGGGACCAGCCCCAGCATTTT. Amino acid sequence: CASSRDRDQPQHF.

The chain uses TRBV11-2 and TRBJ2-7; weak D call: TRBD1 (6 bases). The CDR3 has 14 residues. CDR1 is SGHAT and CDR2 is FQNNGV in the germline V gene. V shed 1 base and J shed 3 bases, with 10 bases lying between them. The CDR3: CASSLVLDSYEQYF. CDR3 DNA sequence: TGTGCCAGCAGCTTAGTTCTGGACAGCTACGAGCAGTACTTC.

The chain employs TRBV7-2 and TRBJ2-7, with 8 bases aligning to TRBD2. The CDR3 is 14 amino acids. The germline V gene has CDR1 SGHTA and CDR2 FQGNSA. V was pared by 5 bases and J by 8 bases, with 11 bases of the junction left unmatched. The CDR3 region has the DNA TGTGCCAGCAGCCCCAACGGGGGGGCGGGGAAGCAGTACTTC. Translation: CASSPNGGAGKQYF.

The chain has TRBV28 and TRBJ1-2; 9 bases agree with TRBD1. After removal of 4 bases from V and 7 bases from J, the junction contained 4 bases not matched to a gene. Germline values: CDR1 MDHEN, CDR2 SYDVKM. The CDR3 runs to 13 residues. The CDR3 bases are TGTGCCAGCAGTTCCACAGGGGGCGGTGGCTACACCTTC. This codes for CASSSTGGGGYTF.

This sequence joins TRBV5-4 and TRBJ2-7; TRBD1 agrees at 7 bases. Germline CDR1 SGHNT, CDR2 YYREEE (reference sequence). Unmatched junction bases numbered 1, after V lost 4 bases and J lost 0 bases. The CDR3 length is 13 residues. The CDR3 DNA reads TGTGCCAGCAGCAGACAGGGCTCCTACGAGCAGTACTTC. Translation: CASSRQGSYEQYF.

Turning to this clone: Other DNA sequences in this specimen translate into the identical CDR3. CDR3 bases: TGTGCCAGCAGTTTTGCTGGGCAGAGCAATCAGCCCCAGCATTTT. This sequence encodes CASSFAGQSNQPQHF. The chain uses TRBV28 and TRBJ1-5; D gene ambiguous. V lost 3 bases and J lost 1, with 10 bases in between. Germline-derived CDR1 and CDR2 are MDHEN and SYDVKM. The CDR3 covers 15 residues.